These 26 T cell receptor beta chains were all obtained from the same sample, sequenced in a study of shared T cell receptors in the human thymus. Method: immunoSEQ multiplex PCR; TCRdb's copy keeps in-frame clones and lacks some. The table records roughly 710,000 clones, approximately 83% of them present only once. This same sample was also part of a study on human thymus T cells.

Sequencing was performed on thymocytes. These receptors all stem from a girl in the first two years of life with a congenital heart defect.

V usage is TRBV6-1 and J usage is TRBJ2-5; 8 nucleotides match TRBD1. The germline V gene encodes CDR1 MNHNS and CDR2 SASEGT. The CDR3 length is 15 residues. The trim removed 6 bases at V and 4 bases at J, leaving 10 bases unmatched. The CDR3 here is CASSRQGPWGETQYF. DNA of the CDR3: TGTGCCAGCAGCCGACAGGGGCCCTGGGGAGAGACCCAGTACTTC.

The chain joins TRBV10-3 to TRBJ2-2; a weak D match, TRBD2 (6 bases). The germline V and J ends were trimmed by 10 bases and 4 bases, with 10 bases remaining between them. CDR3 size: 12 residues. Germline V lookup: CDR1 ENHRY, CDR2 SYGVKD. This CDR3 is CATLGGTGELFF. The CDR3 DNA sequence: TGTGCCACACTGGGGGGCACCGGGGAGCTGTTTTTT.

CDR3 nucleotides: TGTGCCAGCAGCCAGAAACACAATGCATCCCCGGGGGGGGACACTGAAGCTTTCTTT. Its protein product is CASSQKHNASPGGDTEAFF. The rearrangement uses TRBV13 and TRBJ1-1, with a weak D call TRBD1 (5 bases). The V end was cut by 5 bases, the J end by 3 bases, with 28 bases between. Germline V CDR1 and CDR2: PRHDT, FYEKMQ (reference sequence). The CDR3 has 19 residues.

This chain joins TRBV10-3 and TRBJ2-1, with 8 bases matching TRBD2. In germline, CDR1 is ENHRY, CDR2 SYGVKD. CDR3 length: 13 amino acids. V shed 7 bases, J shed 7 bases, and the junction held 6 bases outside the gene matches. In nucleotides, the CDR3 is TGTGCCATCACGACGGGGGGGCGGAATGAGCAGTTCTTC. Translated: CAITTGGRNEQFF.

About this clone itself: This is likely a read error, given that the CDR3 carries no conserved phenylalanine or tryptophan at its end. V and J are TRBV5-1 and TRBJ1-4; D is perhaps TRBD1 (5 bases). CDR1 and CDR2 from the germline V gene are SGHRS and YFSETQ. CDR3 length: 14 residues. V was pared by 7 bases and J by 8 bases, with 18 bases between. Here the CDR3 reads CASGPRGGEEKLFV. The CDR3 coding sequence is TGCGCCAGCGGCCCACGGGGAGGGGAGGAAAAACTGTTTGTT.

This chain connects TRBV18 to TRBJ1-1, with 7 bases aligning to TRBD1. Looked up from germline, CDR1 is KGHSH and CDR2 is LQKENI. The CDR3 extends over 15 amino acids. V lost 2 bases, J lost 1 base, and 4 bases stayed unmatched. Here the CDR3 DNA reads TGTGCCAGCTCACCAGGCTGGACAGGGAACACTGAAGCTTTCTTT. Protein: CASSPGWTGNTEAFF.

This chain uses TRBV14 with TRBJ1-2; D is perhaps TRBD1 (5 bases). The V gene lost 1 base and the J gene lost 4 bases, with 13 bases spanning the gap. Germline CDR1 SGHDN, CDR2 FVKESK. The CDR3 consists of 15 residues. CDR3 DNA: TGTGCCAGCAGCCAAGGCTATCAGGGTCCCTATGGCTACACCTTC. The encoded protein is CASSQGYQGPYGYTF.

This clone was seen only once. The chain is built from TRBV5-8 and TRBJ1-2; D is uncertain. Trimming stripped 9 bases from V and 9 bases from J, with 12 bases between. CDR1 is SGHTS and CDR2 is YDEGEE in the germline V gene. The CDR3 covers 10 residues. CDR3: CANMLQSYTF. CDR3 DNA sequence: TGTGCCAACATGCTACAGAGCTACACCTTC.

Only one count was recorded for this clone. J is TRBJ2-1 and V is TRBV5-1; D unresolved. CDR3 length equals 11 residues. V lost 4 bases and J 5 bases, leaving 4 bases between the germline ends. Looked up from germline, CDR1 is SGHRS and CDR2 is YFSETQ. CDR3: CASSPDNEQFF. The CDR3 nucleotides read TGCGCCAGCAGCCCGGACAATGAGCAGTTCTTC. Supplemented by reference TRBV5-1 and TRBJ2-1, the full variable domain reads KAGVTQTPRYLIKTRGQQVTLSCSPISGHRSVSWYQQTPGQGLQFLFEYFSETQRNKGNFPGRFSGRQFSNSRSEMNVSTLELGDSALYLCASSPDNEQFFGPGTRLTVL.

The rearrangement uses TRBV30 and TRBJ2-2, with D perhaps matching TRBD1 (6 bases). V shed 1 base and J shed 4 bases, with 19 bases lying between them. CDR1 and CDR2 (germline): GTSNPN, SVGIG (reference sequence). CDR3 size: 17 residues. The CDR3 reads CAWSALPEARGTGELFF. CDR3 DNA sequence: TGTGCCTGGAGTGCCCTCCCCGAGGCCAGGGGCACCGGGGAGCTGTTTTTT.

In this sample, this clone turned up once. The chain has TRBV23-1 and TRBJ2-2; D is perhaps TRBD1 (6 bases). TRBV23-1 is an open reading frame, and its role is uncertain. The CDR3 is made up of 18 amino acids. V dropped 1 base and J dropped 0 bases, with 15 bases sitting between them. The CDR3 is CASSQLVQGSANTGELFF. The CDR3 DNA reads TGCGCCAGCAGTCAATTAGTACAGGGCTCCGCGAACACCGGGGAGCTGTTTTTT.

This clone turned up a few times. The chain carries TRBV5-6 and TRBJ1-4; no clear D gene. V gave up 6 bases and J gave up 4 bases, with 16 bases separating them. There are 15 residues in the CDR3. Germline CDR1 and CDR2: SGHDT and YYEEEE. CDR3: CASTHAGTDNEKLFF. Here the CDR3 DNA reads TGTGCCAGCACCCACGCGGGCACGGATAATGAAAAACTGTTTTTT.

The chain combines TRBV29-1 with TRBJ1-1; maybe TRBD1 (5 bases). Trimming removed 3 bases at V and 0 bases at J, with 14 bases between. Germline CDR1 and CDR2: SQVTM and ANQGSEA. CDR3 length: 15 amino acids. Here the CDR3 DNA reads TGCAGCGTTGAGTTCGGCAGGGAAGTGAACACTGAAGCTTTCTTT. It encodes CSVEFGREVNTEAFF.

The genes are TRBV20-1 and TRBJ1-1; no definite D call. CDR3 size: 11 residues. The germline V gene encodes CDR1 DFQATT and CDR2 SNEGSKA (reference sequence). V was clipped by 6 bases and J by 7 bases, with 12 bases between them. CDR3 in amino acids: CSARRVHEAFF. In nucleotides, the CDR3 is TGCAGTGCCCGCCGGGTCCATGAAGCTTTCTTT.

The chain recombines TRBV7-6 with TRBJ2-1; 7 nucleotides line up with TRBD2. The CDR3 is 18 residues long. V lost 3 bases and J lost 7; bases outside the gene matches: 18. Germline V gene data show CDR1 as SGHVS and CDR2 as FNYEAQ. The CDR3 sequence is CASSLGTGTTKMRNEQFF. CDR3 coding DNA: TGTGCCAGCAGCTTGGGGACCGGGACTACGAAAATGAGAAATGAGCAGTTCTTC.

This clone was found once. V gene TRBV27 combines with J gene TRBJ1-1, with TRBD1 as a possible D gene (5 bases). Germline V gene sequence: CDR1 MNHEY, CDR2 SMNVEV (reference sequence). The CDR3 runs 14 residues. V lost 6 bases and J lost 1, with 12 bases in between. CDR3 DNA: TGTGCCAGCAGGGGACTACCGAAGAACACTGAAGCTTTCTTT. It translates to CASRGLPKNTEAFF.

This clone occurred a few times. This chain joins TRBV7-2 and TRBJ2-1; D may be TRBD2 (6 bases). Germline V gives CDR1 SGHTA, CDR2 FQGNSA. Trimming removed 5 bases from V and 3 bases from J, with 23 bases in between. The CDR3 spans 18 residues. The CDR3, as DNA: TGTGCCAGCAGCCCCAATAACCCTTCCGGGGGTAACTACAATGAGCAGTTCTTC. Residues: CASSPNNPSGGNYNEQFF.

The CDR3 protein is CASSFLYSPNQPQHF. As DNA, the CDR3 is TGTGCCAGCAGCTTTCTATATTCCCCCAATCAGCCCCAGCATTTT. The chain has TRBV7-8 and TRBJ1-5; no clear D gene. Trimming pared 3 bases from V and 3 bases from J, leaving 12 bases between. The CDR3 has 15 residues. Germline V lookup: CDR1 SGHVS, CDR2 FQNEAQ.

The chain couples TRBV5-1 to TRBJ2-2; D is undetermined. V dropped 4 bases and J dropped 2 bases, with 15 bases sitting between them. Germline lookup yields CDR1 SGHRS and CDR2 YFSETQ. The CDR3 extends over 16 amino acids. CDR3 in amino acids: CASSTLVPGNTGELFF. For the CDR3, the DNA is TGCGCCAGCAGCACGTTGGTGCCGGGTAACACCGGGGAGCTGTTTTTT.

This chain uses TRBV13 with TRBJ1-2, with 11 bases aligning to TRBD1. Trimming removed 5 bases from V and 6 bases from J; junction bases left unmatched: 14. The V gene's germline CDR1 is PRHDT and CDR2 FYEKMQ (reference sequence). The CDR3 is made up of 17 amino acids. CDR3 sequence (DNA): TGTGCCAGCAGCCCTCGGACAGGGGGCTCAGAAACTCATGGCTACACCTTC. This codes for CASSPRTGGSETHGYTF.

The chain recombines TRBV6-5 with TRBJ2-1; weak D call: TRBD2 (6 bases). The CDR3 spans 11 residues. V was trimmed by 4 bases and J by 11 bases, leaving 9 bases between them. Germline assignment: CDR1 MNHEY and CDR2 SVGAGI. The CDR3 region is CASSLGLQQFF. The CDR3 DNA reads as TGTGCCAGCAGTTTGGGACTTCAGCAGTTCTTC.

V gene TRBV27 combines with J gene TRBJ1-2; D call uncertain. This CDR3 contains 15 residues. V was shortened by 3 bases and J by 4 bases, with 15 bases between the two germline ends. Germline V gives CDR1 MNHEY, CDR2 SMNVEV (reference sequence). Written as DNA, the CDR3 is TGTGCCAGCAGTTTGACCCCGAAGGGAGGCTATGGCTACACCTTC. Protein: CASSLTPKGGYGYTF.

J is TRBJ2-5 and V is TRBV5-1; D perhaps matches TRBD2 (5 bases). Germline V CDR1 and CDR2: SGHRS, YFSETQ. CDR3 length equals 15 residues. Trimming shortened V by 3 bases and J by 2 bases, and 14 bases separated the two germline ends. CDR3 loop: CASSCWSGGQETQYF. In nucleotides, the CDR3 is TGCGCCAGCAGCTGTTGGAGTGGAGGTCAAGAGACCCAGTACTTC.

The rearrangement uses TRBV5-5 and TRBJ1-4; the D is unclear. There are 16 residues in the CDR3. Germline V CDR1 and CDR2: SGHKS, YYEKEE (reference sequence). Trimming pared 4 bases from V and 8 bases from J, leaving 21 bases between. The CDR3 sequence is CASSAAGQLSVEKLFF. CDR3 DNA sequence: TGTGCCAGCAGCGCCGCGGGCCAATTGTCTGTGGAAAAACTGTTTTTT.

This sequence joins TRBV6-6 and TRBJ2-7; weak D call: TRBD1 (5 bases). The length of the CDR3 is 13 residues. Germline-derived CDR1 and CDR2 are MNHNY and SVGAGI (reference sequence). Trimming pared 0 bases from V and 3 bases from J, leaving 6 bases between. The CDR3 DNA reads as TGTGCCAGCAGTTACTCTGACAGCTACGAGCAGTACTTC. Translating gives CASSYSDSYEQYF.

The chain links TRBV10-1 to TRBJ2-5, with D unresolved. V lost 6 bases and J lost 0, with 17 bases in between. Germline-derived CDR1 and CDR2 are WNHNN and SYGVQD (reference sequence). CDR3 length equals 16 residues. The CDR3 DNA follows: TGCGCCAGCAGCCCTAGTTCTGGCCCGTACCAAGAGACCCAGTACTTC. Translated, it gives CASSPSSGPYQETQYF.